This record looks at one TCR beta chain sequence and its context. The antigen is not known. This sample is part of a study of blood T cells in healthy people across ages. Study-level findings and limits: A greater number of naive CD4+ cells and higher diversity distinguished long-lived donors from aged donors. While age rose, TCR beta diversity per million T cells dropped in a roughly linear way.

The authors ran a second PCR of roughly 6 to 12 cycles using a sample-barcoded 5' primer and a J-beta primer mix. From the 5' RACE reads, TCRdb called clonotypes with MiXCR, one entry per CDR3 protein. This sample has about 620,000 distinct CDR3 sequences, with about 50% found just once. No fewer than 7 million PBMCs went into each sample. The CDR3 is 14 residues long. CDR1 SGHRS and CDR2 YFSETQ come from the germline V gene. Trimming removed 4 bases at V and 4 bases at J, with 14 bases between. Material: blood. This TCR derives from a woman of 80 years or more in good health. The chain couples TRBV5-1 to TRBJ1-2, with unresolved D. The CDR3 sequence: CASSAGSSPYGYTF. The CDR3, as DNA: TGCGCCAGCAGCGCCGGGTCTTCCCCCTATGGCTACACCTTC.